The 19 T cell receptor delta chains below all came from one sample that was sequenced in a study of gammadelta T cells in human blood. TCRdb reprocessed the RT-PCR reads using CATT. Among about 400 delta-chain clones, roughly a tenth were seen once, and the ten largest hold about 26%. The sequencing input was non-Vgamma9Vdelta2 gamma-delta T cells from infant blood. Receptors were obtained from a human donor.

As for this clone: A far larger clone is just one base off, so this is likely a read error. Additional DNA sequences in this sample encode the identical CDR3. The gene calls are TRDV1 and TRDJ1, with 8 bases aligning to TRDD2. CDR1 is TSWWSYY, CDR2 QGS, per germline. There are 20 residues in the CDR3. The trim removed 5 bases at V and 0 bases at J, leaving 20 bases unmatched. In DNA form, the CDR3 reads TGTGCTCTTGGGAAGCTTCCTACGGGTGGAGGATTCCTGTACACCGATAAACTCATCTTT. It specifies CALGKLPTGGGFLYTDKLIF.

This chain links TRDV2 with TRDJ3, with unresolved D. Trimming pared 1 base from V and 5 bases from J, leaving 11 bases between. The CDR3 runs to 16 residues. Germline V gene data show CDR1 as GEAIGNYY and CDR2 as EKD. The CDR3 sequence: CACDTSAPGDTRQMFF. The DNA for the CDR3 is TGTGCCTGTGACACGTCTGCCCCGGGGGACACCCGACAGATGTTTTTC.

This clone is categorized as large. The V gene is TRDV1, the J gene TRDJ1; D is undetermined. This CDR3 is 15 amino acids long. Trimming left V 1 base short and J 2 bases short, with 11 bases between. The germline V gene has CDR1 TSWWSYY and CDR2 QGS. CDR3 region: CALGERPLNTDKLIF. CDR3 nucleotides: TGTGCTCTTGGGGAACGGCCACTGAATACCGATAAACTCATCTTT.

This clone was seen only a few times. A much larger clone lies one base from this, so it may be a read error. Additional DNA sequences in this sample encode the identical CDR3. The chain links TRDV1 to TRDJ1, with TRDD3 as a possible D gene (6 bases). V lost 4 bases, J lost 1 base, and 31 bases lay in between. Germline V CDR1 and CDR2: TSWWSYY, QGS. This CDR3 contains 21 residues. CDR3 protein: CALGGSNLVLGTKGSTDKLIF. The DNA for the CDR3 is TGTGCTCTTGGGGGATCGAATTTGGTACTGGGTACCAAAGGGTCCACCGATAAACTCATCTTT.

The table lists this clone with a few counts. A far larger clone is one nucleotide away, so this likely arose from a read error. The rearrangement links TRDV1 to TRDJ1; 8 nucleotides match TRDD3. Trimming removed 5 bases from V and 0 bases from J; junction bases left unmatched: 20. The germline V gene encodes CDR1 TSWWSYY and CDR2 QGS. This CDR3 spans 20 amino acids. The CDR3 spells CALGKLTTGGGFLYTDKLIF. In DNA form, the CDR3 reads TGTGCTCTTGGGAAGCTTACTACGGGTGGGGGATTCCTGTACACCGATAAACTCATCTTT.

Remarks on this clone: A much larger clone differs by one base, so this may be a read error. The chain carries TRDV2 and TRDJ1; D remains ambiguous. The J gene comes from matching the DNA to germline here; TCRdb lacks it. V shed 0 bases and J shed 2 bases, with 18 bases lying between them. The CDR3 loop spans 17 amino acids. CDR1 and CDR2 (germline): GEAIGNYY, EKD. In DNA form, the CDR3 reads TGTGCCTGTGACACCGGTAGATCTTATTCTACGACCGATAAACTCATCTTT. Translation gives CACDTGRSYSTTDKLIF.

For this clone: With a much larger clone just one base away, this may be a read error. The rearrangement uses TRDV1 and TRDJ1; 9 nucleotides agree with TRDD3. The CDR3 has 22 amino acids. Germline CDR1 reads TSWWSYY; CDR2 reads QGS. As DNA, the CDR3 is TGTGCTCTTGGGGAACTAGCCGCCTCCTACTGGACTGGGGGACCCTACACCGATAAACCCATCTTT. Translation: CALGELAASYWTGGPYTDKPIF.

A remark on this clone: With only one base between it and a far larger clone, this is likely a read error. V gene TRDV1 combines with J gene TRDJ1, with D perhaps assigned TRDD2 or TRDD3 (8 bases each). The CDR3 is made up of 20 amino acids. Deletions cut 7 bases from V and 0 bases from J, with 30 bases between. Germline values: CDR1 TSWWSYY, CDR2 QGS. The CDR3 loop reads CALVKLPTGGGFLYTDKLIF. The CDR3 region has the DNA TGTGCTCTTGTGAAGCTTCCTACGGGTGGGGGATTCCTGTACACCGATAAACTCATCTTT.

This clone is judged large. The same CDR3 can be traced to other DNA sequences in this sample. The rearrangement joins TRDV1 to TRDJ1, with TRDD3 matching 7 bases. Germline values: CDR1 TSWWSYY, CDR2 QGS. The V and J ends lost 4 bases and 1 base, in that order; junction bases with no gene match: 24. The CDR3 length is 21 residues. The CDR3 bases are TGTGCTCTTGGGGGATCGAATTTGGTACTGGGGACCAAAGGGTCCACCGATAAACTCATCTTT. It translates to CALGGSNLVLGTKGSTDKLIF.

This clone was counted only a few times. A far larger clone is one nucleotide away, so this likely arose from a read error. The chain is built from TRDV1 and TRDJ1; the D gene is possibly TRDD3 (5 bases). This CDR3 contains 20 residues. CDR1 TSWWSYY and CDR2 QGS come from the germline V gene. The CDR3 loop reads CAIGEGVLLFGPNYTDKLIF. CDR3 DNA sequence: TGTGCTATTGGGGAAGGCGTACTACTGTTTGGGCCGAACTACACCGATAAACTCATCTTT.

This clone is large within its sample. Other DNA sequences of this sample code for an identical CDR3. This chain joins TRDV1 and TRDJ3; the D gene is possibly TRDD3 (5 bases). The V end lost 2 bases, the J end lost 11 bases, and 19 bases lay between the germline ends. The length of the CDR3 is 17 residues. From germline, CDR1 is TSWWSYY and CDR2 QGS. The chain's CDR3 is CALGEWGLDPGPRQMFF. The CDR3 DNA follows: TGTGCTCTTGGGGAATGGGGCCTAGACCCGGGGCCCCGACAGATGTTTTTC.

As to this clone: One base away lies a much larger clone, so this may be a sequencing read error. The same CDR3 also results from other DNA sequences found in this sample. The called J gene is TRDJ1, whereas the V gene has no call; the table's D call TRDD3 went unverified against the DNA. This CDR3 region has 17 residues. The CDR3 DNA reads TGTGCTGTGGCGTCTGGGGGACCGGAACCTTCCACCGATAAACTCATCTTT. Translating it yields CAVASGGPEPSTDKLIF.

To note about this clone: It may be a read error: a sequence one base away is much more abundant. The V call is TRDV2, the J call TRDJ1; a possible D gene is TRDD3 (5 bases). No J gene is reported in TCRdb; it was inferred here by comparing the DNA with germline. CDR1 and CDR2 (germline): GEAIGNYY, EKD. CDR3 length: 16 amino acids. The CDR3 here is CAWDTDEYGVSDKLIF. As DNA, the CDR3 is TGTGCCTGGGACACCGACGAATACGGGGTCTCCGATAAACTCATCTTT.

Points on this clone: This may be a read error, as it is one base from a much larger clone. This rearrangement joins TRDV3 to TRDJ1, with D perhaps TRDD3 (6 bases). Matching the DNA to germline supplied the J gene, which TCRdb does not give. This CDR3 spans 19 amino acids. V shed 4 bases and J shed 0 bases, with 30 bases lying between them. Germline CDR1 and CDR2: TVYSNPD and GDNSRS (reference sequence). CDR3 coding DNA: TGTGCCTCCGGGTTGGCCTCGCCACGAGGCTGGGGATACACCGATAAACTCATCTTT. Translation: CASGLASPRGWGYTDKLIF.

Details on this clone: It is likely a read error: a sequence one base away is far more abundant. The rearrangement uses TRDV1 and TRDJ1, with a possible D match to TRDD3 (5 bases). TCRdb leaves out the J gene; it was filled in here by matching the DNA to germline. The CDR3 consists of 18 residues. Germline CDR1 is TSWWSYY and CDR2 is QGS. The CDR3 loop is CALGKSQGRRSDTGKLIF. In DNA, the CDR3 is TGTGCTCTTGGGAAGTCCCAGGGGAGGAGGTCTGACACCGGTAAACTCATCTTT.

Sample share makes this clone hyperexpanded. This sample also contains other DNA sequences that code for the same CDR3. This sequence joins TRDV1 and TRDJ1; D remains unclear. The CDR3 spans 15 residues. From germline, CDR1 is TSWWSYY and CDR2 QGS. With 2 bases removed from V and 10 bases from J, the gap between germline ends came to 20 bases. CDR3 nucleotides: TGTGCTCTTGGGGAAAGTTTTAGAGGCCCCCGTGGACTCATCTTT. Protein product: CALGESFRGPRGLIF.

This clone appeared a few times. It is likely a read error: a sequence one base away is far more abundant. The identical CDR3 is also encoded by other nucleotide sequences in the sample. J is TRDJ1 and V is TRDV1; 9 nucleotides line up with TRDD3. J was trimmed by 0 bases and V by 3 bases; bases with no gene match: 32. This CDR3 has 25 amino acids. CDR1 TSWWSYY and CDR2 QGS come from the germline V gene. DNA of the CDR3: TGTGCTCTTGGGGACACCCCCCCCGTGGCGTCCTACAAGGAAGCGGACTGGGGGAACACCGATAAACTCATCTTT. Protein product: CALGDTPPVASYKEADWGNTDKLIF.

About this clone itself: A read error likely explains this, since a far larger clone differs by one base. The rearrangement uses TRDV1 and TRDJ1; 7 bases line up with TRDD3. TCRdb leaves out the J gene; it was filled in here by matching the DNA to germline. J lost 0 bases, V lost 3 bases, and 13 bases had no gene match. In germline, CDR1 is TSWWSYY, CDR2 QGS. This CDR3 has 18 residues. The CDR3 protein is CALGDIFGGGTYTDKLIF. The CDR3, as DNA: TGTGCTCTTGGGGATATCTTTGGTGGGGGAACGTACACCGATAAACTCATCTTT.

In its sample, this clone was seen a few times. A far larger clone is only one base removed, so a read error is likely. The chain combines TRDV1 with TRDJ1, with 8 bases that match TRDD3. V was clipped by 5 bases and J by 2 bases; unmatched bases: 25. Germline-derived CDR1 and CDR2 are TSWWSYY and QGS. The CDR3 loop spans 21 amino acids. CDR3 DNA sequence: TGTGCTCTTGGGCCAGAAATCACCAACTACGACCTTACTGGGGGGACCGATAAACTCATCTTT. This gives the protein CALGPEITNYDLTGGTDKLIF.